The 26 T cell receptor beta chains listed next were all sequenced from one sample in a study of cytomegalovirus exposure and HLA in healthy donors. The PCR ran on 60 Vbeta and 13 Jbeta primers. Clones were sequenced by immunoSEQ multiplex PCR, and TCRdb holds only the in-frame ones, with some missing. The table has around 120,000 clones, around three quarters seen once; the top ten hold 2.7%. The sequencing input was PBMCs. The receptors were gathered from a woman aged 40 to 50 in good health and CMV-seropositive.

The chain has TRBV19 and TRBJ1-6, with 9 positions matching TRBD1. With V trimmed by 5 bases and J by 9 bases, 14 bases remained unmatched. CDR1 and CDR2 (germline): LNHDA, SQIVND (reference sequence). This CDR3 comprises 17 residues. CDR3 loop: CASSSPPGTGRGSPLHF. The CDR3 nucleotides read TGTGCCAGTAGTTCCCCTCCCGGGACAGGGCGAGGTTCACCCCTCCACTTT.

J is TRBJ1-4 and V is TRBV5-6; TRBD1 aligns across 10 bases. Germline loops: CDR1 SGHDT, CDR2 YYEEEE. The CDR3 loop spans 15 amino acids. The trim removed 1 base at V and 8 bases at J, leaving 5 bases unmatched. Here the CDR3 reads CASSLFDRGLEKLFF. For the CDR3, the DNA is TGTGCCAGCAGCTTGTTTGACAGGGGGCTGGAAAAACTGTTTTTT.

The gene calls are TRBV7-9 and TRBJ2-7, with D possibly matching TRBD2 (6 bases). The CDR3 spans 14 residues. Germline CDR1 reads SEHNR; CDR2 reads FQNEAQ (reference sequence). The V end lost 1 base, the J end lost 1 base, and 8 bases lay between the germline ends. The CDR3 is CASSLGGVSYEQYF. Here the CDR3 DNA reads TGTGCCAGCAGCTTAGGGGGGGTTTCCTACGAGCAGTACTTC. The variable domain in full, with the rest retrieved from reference TRBV7-9 and TRBJ2-7, is DTGVSQNPRHKITKRGQNVTFRCDPISEHNRLYWYRQTLGQGPEFLTYFQNEAQLEKSRLLSDRFSAERPKGSFSTLEIQRTEQGDSAMYLCASSLGGVSYEQYFGPGTRLTVT.

The rearrangement uses TRBV18 and TRBJ2-5; D is possibly TRBD1 (6 bases). The CDR3 sequence is 14 residues long. Trimming left V 2 bases short and J 5 bases short, with 12 bases between. Germline lookup yields CDR1 KGHSH and CDR2 LQKENI. The CDR3 DNA is TGTGCCAGCTCACCAATCTACCAGGGGGAGACCCAGTACTTC. This sequence encodes CASSPIYQGETQYF.

This clone was observed once. This sequence joins TRBV7-9 and TRBJ1-1; the D gene is possibly TRBD1 (6 bases). CDR3 length: 17 amino acids. Germline V lookup: CDR1 SEHNR, CDR2 FQNEAQ (reference sequence). V was clipped by 1 base and J by 5 bases, with 20 bases between them. The CDR3 nucleotides are TGTGCCAGCAGCTTAGGGATCGGGGGCGGGGGGAAGACTGAAGCTTTCTTT. Protein sequence: CASSLGIGGGGKTEAFF. Full variable domain (outside the CDR3, taken from reference TRBV7-9 and TRBJ1-1): DTGVSQNPRHKITKRGQNVTFRCDPISEHNRLYWYRQTLGQGPEFLTYFQNEAQLEKSRLLSDRFSAERPKGSFSTLEIQRTEQGDSAMYLCASSLGIGGGGKTEAFFGQGTRLTVV.

The chain links TRBV19 to TRBJ2-2, with 8 bases matching TRBD1. The DNA matches TRBJ1-3 better at its end, which makes the J call doubtful. Looked up from germline, CDR1 is LNHDA and CDR2 is SQIVND (reference sequence). The length of the CDR3 is 18 residues. The DNA for the CDR3 is TGTGCCAGTAGTCTTCGGCTGGTGGGACAGGATGTAAGAAACACCATATATTTT. Its protein product is CASSLRLVGQDVRNTIYF.

The V and J genes are TRBV6-4 and TRBJ1-6; TRBD1 matches 8 bases. Per the germline V gene, CDR1 is MRHNA and CDR2 is SNTAGT. J gave up 4 bases and V 6 bases, and 5 bases lay outside the gene matches. The CDR3 is 15 amino acids. CDR3 in DNA: TGTGCCAGCAGCCCGACAGGGGATTATAATTCACCCCTCCACTTT. Translation: CASSPTGDYNSPLHF.

The CDR3 coding sequence is TGTGCCAGCAGCTTAACGGTCATGAACACTGAAGCTTTCTTT. The encoded protein is CASSLTVMNTEAFF. The V call is TRBV7-8, the J call TRBJ1-1; D uncertain. This CDR3 spans 14 amino acids. Germline CDR1 reads SGHVS; CDR2 reads FQNEAQ. V was trimmed by 2 bases and J by 0 bases, leaving 7 bases between them.

CDR3 DNA sequence: TGCGCCAGCAGCCAAGAAGGCGGCGGGAGGGTCTACAATGAGCAGTTCTTC. Residues: CASSQEGGGRVYNEQFF. The chain recombines TRBV4-1 with TRBJ2-1; 9 bases align to TRBD2. The CDR3 runs 17 residues. After removal of 0 bases from V and 3 bases from J, the junction contained 6 bases not matched to a gene. Germline V gene data show CDR1 as MGHRA and CDR2 as YSYEKL.

In regard to this clone: Compared with germline, one end of the junction differs, possibly owing to a read error. The chain recombines TRBV7-9 with TRBJ1-1; no reliable D call. In germline, CDR1 is SEHNR, CDR2 FQNEAQ (reference sequence). This CDR3 comprises 13 residues. The chain's CDR3 is CSSSFPGWTEAFF. CDR3 coding DNA: TGTTCCAGCAGCTTTCCCGGGTGGACTGAAGCTTTCTTT.

This chain joins TRBV25-1 and TRBJ2-7, with D possibly TRBD2 on 5 matching bases. Between the trimmed V and J ends, which lost 2 bases and 0 bases, there was a span of 11 bases. The CDR3 loop spans 15 amino acids. Germline-derived CDR1 and CDR2 are MGHDK and SYGVNS. The CDR3 protein is CASSEGGRHSYEQYF. For the CDR3, the DNA is TGTGCCAGCAGTGAAGGCGGGCGCCACTCCTACGAGCAGTACTTC.

The rearrangement links TRBV9 to TRBJ1-1; D is uncertain. Germline CDR1 reads SGDLS; CDR2 reads YYNGEE. This CDR3 is 14 amino acids long. Trimming cost V 0 bases and J 2 bases, with 8 bases left between them. Here the CDR3 DNA reads TGTGCCAGCAGCGTAGTGGGCAGTAACACTGAAGCTTTCTTT. It codes for CASSVVGSNTEAFF.

The chain recombines TRBV2 with TRBJ2-7; the D gene is possibly TRBD2 (6 bases). The CDR3 length is 13 residues. The germline gives CDR1 SNHLY, CDR2 FYNNEI. With 6 bases removed from V and 10 bases from J, the gap between germline ends came to 19 bases. For the CDR3, the DNA is TGTGCCAGCAGCGAGGAGGGACTGCGCAAACAGTACTTC. This translates into CASSEEGLRKQYF.

CDR3 protein: CASSPAGPYGGYTF. The CDR3 DNA is TGTGCCAGCAGCCCCGCGGGGCCTTACGGGGGCTACACCTTC. V and J are TRBV5-4 and TRBJ1-2; D perhaps matches TRBD1 (5 bases). This CDR3 has 14 amino acids. Germline V gene data show CDR1 as SGHNT and CDR2 as YYREEE (reference sequence). V was pared by 4 bases and J by 8 bases, with 18 bases between. Full variable domain (remainder filled in from reference TRBV5-4 and TRBJ1-2): ETGVTQSPTHLIKTRGQQVTLRCSSQSGHNTVSWYQQALGQGPQFIFQYYREEENGRGNFPPRFSGLQFPNYSSELNVNALELDDSALYLCASSPAGPYGGYTFGSGTRLTVV.

V is TRBV12-5 and J is TRBJ2-2; a weak D match, TRBD1 (6 bases). Germline V CDR1 and CDR2: LGHNT, FRNRAP. V shed 7 bases and J shed 6 bases, with 15 bases lying between them. This CDR3 is 14 amino acids long. CDR3 amino acids: CASALAGVAGELFF. The DNA of the CDR3 is TGTGCTAGTGCCTTGGCAGGGGTGGCCGGGGAGCTGTTTTTT.

The rearrangement uses TRBV6-4 and TRBJ1-2; 7 bases map to TRBD1. Germline V gives CDR1 MRHNA, CDR2 SNTAGT. The CDR3 is 15 amino acids. V shed 7 bases, J shed 0 bases, and the junction held 8 bases outside the gene matches. CDR3 nucleotides: TGTGCCAGCATGAGGGGGCGCGATCCTAACTATGGCTACACCTTC. Its protein product is CASMRGRDPNYGYTF.

About this clone: Other DNA sequences in this specimen translate into the identical CDR3. This sequence joins TRBV7-2 and TRBJ2-7, with 8 bases fitting TRBD1. CDR1 is SGHTA and CDR2 is FQGNSA in the germline V gene. V lost 1 base and J lost 0; bases outside the gene matches: 2. The CDR3 covers 15 residues. This CDR3 reads CASSLGQGSSYEQYF. CDR3 DNA: TGTGCCAGCAGCTTAGGACAGGGGAGCTCCTACGAGCAGTACTTC.

In regard to this clone: Sequence at one end of the junction differs from germline and may be a read error. V usage is TRBV5-1 and J usage is TRBJ2-1; D is possibly TRBD1 (5 bases). The CDR3 runs 15 residues. The V gene's germline CDR1 is SGHRS and CDR2 YFSETQ. CDR3 sequence (DNA): TGCGCCAGCAGCTTGGGGCAGGGCGCCTACAATGGGCAGTTCTTC. Translated, it gives CASSLGQGAYNGQFF.

The rearrangement uses TRBV5-6 and TRBJ2-3; D gene uncertain. The CDR3 contains 11 residues. V lost 7 bases to trimming and J lost 2 bases, with 5 bases between them. Germline lookup yields CDR1 SGHDT and CDR2 YYEEEE. The CDR3 sequence: CASAYTDTQYF. The CDR3 DNA sequence: TGTGCCAGCGCGTACACAGATACGCAGTATTTT.

The chain links TRBV5-4 to TRBJ1-1; 8 bases agree with TRBD1. Germline V gene sequence: CDR1 SGHNT, CDR2 YYREEE (reference sequence). CDR3 length: 16 residues. V lost 6 bases to trimming and J lost 5 bases; unmatched junction nucleotides: 15. CDR3 sequence reads: CASTDQGARVLTEAFF. DNA for the CDR3: TGTGCCAGCACCGACCAGGGGGCGCGGGTATTGACTGAAGCTTTCTTT.

The V call is TRBV19, the J call TRBJ1-3; 8 positions match TRBD1. With V trimmed by 5 bases and J by 7 bases, 13 bases remained unmatched. Germline V gene sequence: CDR1 LNHDA, CDR2 SQIVND (reference sequence). CDR3 length: 16 amino acids. CDR3 DNA sequence: TGTGCCAGTAGTTTATCCGGGACAGGCATTGGGAACACCATATATTTT. This translates into CASSLSGTGIGNTIYF.

DNA of the CDR3: TGCAGCGTTGGGGCGGGGCCGGGGGATACGCAGTATTTT. It translates to CSVGAGPGDTQYF. The J gene is TRBJ2-3, the V gene TRBV29-1; the D gene is possibly TRBD2 (6 bases). The germline gives CDR1 SQVTM, CDR2 ANQGSEA. Trimming left V 4 bases short and J 6 bases short, with 14 bases between. The CDR3 is 13 residues long.

The rearrangement uses TRBV28 and TRBJ2-1, with 7 bases identical to TRBD2. Germline CDR1 MDHEN, CDR2 SYDVKM. The CDR3 sequence is 14 residues long. Trimming removed 6 bases from V and 6 bases from J; junction bases left unmatched: 8. CDR3 protein: CASSSAGPLNEQFF. DNA for the CDR3: TGTGCCAGCAGCTCAGCGGGACCCCTCAATGAGCAGTTCTTC.

The chain is built from TRBV5-1 and TRBJ2-1, with 7 positions matching TRBD1. V gave up 4 bases and J gave up 6 bases; unmatched junction bases: 10. The CDR3 has 15 amino acids. Germline V gives CDR1 SGHRS, CDR2 YFSETQ. For the CDR3, the DNA is TGCGCCAGCAGCACCTCCGGGACAGCCGTCAATGAGCAGTTCTTC. Translating it yields CASSTSGTAVNEQFF.

The chain has TRBV7-2 and TRBJ2-7; 9 bases map to TRBD2. This CDR3 has 16 amino acids. Germline CDR1 SGHTA, CDR2 FQGNSA. V lost 5 bases and J lost 2; bases outside the gene matches: 10. The CDR3 loop reads CASSPHAGGPAYEQYF. In DNA form, the CDR3 reads TGTGCCAGCAGCCCCCATGCGGGAGGGCCGGCCTACGAGCAGTACTTC. Full variable domain (missing parts from reference TRBV7-2 and TRBJ2-7): GAGVSQSPSNKVTEKGKDVELRCDPISGHTALYWYRQSLGQGLEFLIYFQGNSAPDKSGLPSDRFSAERTGGSVSTLTIQRTQQEDSAVYLCASSPHAGGPAYEQYFGPGTRLTVT.

This clone was detected a few times. The chain has TRBV15 and TRBJ2-5, with TRBD1 matching 11 bases. CDR1 is LNHNV and CDR2 is YYDKDF in the germline V gene (reference sequence). The CDR3 is 16 residues long. With V trimmed by 3 bases and J by 2 bases, 5 bases remained unmatched. This CDR3 is CATSSLGTGGQETQYF. The CDR3 DNA reads as TGTGCCACCAGCAGCCTAGGGACAGGGGGACAAGAGACCCAGTACTTC.